The sequence of this TCR beta chain was determined in a study of blood T cell repertoires in COVID-19. In the study overall: The study drew acute and convalescent COVID-19 samples from the United States, Italy and Spain. The cDNA or gDNA used as material had been derived from T cells, B-cell-depleted T cells, or PBMCs.

Trimming took off 3 bases at V and 4 bases at J, with 18 bases between the two ends. Germline V gene data show CDR1 as SGHDN and CDR2 as FVKESK. CDR3 length: 16 amino acids. Per the study methods: Amplification of reference gene primers was used by the study to estimate nucleated cell counts. TCRdb keeps only in-frame clones here, not all; method: immunoSEQ multiplex PCR. V and J calls and clone size are given by that table; D and trimming were obtained from the DNA. The table has around 200,000 clones, nearly 90% seen once. The sequence came from a woman under 30 who had recovered from COVID-19. Sequencing input: peripheral blood. V and J are TRBV14 and TRBJ1-2; D perhaps matches TRBD1 (6 bases). CDR3 region: CASSHSTGGSLYGYTF. In nucleotides, the CDR3 is TGTGCCAGCAGCCATTCGACAGGAGGTTCCCTCTATGGCTACACCTTC.